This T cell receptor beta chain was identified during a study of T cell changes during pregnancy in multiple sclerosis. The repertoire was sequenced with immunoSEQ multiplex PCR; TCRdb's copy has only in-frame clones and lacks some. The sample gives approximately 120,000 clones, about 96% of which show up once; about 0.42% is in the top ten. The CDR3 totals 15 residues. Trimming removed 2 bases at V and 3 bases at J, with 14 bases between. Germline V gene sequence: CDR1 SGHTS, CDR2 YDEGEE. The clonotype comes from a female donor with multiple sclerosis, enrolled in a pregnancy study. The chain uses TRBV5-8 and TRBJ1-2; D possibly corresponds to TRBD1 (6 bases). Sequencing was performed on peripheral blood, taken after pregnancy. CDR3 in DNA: TGTGCCAGCAGCTTCCCCGACAGGCCCTACTATGGCTACACCTTC. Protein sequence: CASSFPDRPYYGYTF.